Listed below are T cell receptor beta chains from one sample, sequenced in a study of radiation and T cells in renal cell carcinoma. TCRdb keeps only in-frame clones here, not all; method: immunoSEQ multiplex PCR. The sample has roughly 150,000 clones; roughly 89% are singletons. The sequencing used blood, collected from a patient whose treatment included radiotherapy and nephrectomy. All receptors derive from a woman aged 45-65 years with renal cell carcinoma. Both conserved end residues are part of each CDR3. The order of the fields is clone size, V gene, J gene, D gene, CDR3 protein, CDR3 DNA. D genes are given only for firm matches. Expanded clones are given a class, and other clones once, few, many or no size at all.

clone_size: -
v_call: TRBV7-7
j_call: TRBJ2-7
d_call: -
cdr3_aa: CASSPTDRIPPEQYF
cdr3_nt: TGTGCTAGCAGCCCTACGGACAGAATCCCCCCCGAGCAGTACTTC

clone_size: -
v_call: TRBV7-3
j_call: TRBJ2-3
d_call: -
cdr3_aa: CASSLGGLGADTQYF
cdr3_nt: TGTGCCAGCAGCTTAGGCGGGTTGGGTGCAGATACGCAGTATTTT

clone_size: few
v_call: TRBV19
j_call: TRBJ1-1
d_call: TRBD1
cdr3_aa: CASRGTGTGDEAFF
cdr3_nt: TGTGCCAGTAGAGGTACCGGGACAGGGGATGAAGCTTTCTTT

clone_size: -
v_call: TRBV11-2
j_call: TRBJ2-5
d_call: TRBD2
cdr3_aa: CASSLGTSGAQETQYF
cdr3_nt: TGTGCCAGCAGCTTAGGGACTAGCGGGGCACAAGAGACCCAGTACTTC

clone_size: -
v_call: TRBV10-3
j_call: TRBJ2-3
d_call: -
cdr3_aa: CAISESTGLYTDTQYF
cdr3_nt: TGTGCCATCAGTGAGTCGACAGGACTTTACACAGATACGCAGTATTTT

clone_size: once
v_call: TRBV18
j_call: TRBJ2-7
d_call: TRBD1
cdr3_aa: CASSLDRVWGQYF
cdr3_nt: TGTGCCAGCTCACTGGACAGGGTTTGGGGGCAGTACTTC

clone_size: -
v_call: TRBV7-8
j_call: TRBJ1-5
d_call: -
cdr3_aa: CASSSGGGGLGQPQHF
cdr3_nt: TGTGCCAGCTCCTCTGGGGGTGGGGGGTTAGGTCAGCCCCAGCATTTT

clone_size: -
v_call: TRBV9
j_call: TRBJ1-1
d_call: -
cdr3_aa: CASSVQGSLNTEAFF
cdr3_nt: TGTGCCAGCAGCGTACAGGGCAGCTTGAACACTGAAGCTTTCTTT

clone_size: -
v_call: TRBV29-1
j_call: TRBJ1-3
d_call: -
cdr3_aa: CSVSSGGGNTIYF
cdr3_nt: TGCAGCGTTAGTAGTGGCGGAGGAAACACCATATATTTT

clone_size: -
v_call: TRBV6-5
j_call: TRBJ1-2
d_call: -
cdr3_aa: CASRHPRVGNYGYTF
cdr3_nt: TGTGCCAGCAGACACCCCCGGGTAGGGAACTATGGCTACACCTTC

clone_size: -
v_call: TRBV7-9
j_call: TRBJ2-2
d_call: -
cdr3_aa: CASSYAGATGELFF
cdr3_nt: TGTGCCAGCAGCTACGCGGGGGCGACAGGGGAGCTGTTTTTT

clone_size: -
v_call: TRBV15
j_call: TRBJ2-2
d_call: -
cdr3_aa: CATSRVQQTTGELFF
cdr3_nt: TGTGCCACCAGCAGAGTACAGCAAACCACCGGGGAGCTGTTTTTT

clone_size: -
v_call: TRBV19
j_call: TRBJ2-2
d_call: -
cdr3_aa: CASSILNWGRSTNTGELFF
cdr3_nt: TGTGCCAGTAGTATATTAAATTGGGGGCGTTCTACGAACACCGGGGAGCTGTTTTTT

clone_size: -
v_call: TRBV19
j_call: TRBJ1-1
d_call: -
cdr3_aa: CASKRTPTLMNTEAFF
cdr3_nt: TGTGCCAGTAAGAGGACACCGACTCTGATGAACACTGAAGCTTTCTTT

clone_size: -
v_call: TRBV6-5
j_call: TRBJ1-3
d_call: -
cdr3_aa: CASMAPGNTIYF
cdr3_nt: TGTGCCAGCATGGCGCCCGGAAACACCATATATTTT

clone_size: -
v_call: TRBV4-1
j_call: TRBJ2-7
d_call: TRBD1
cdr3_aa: CASSQGETGGNPYEQYF
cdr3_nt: TGCGCCAGCAGCCAGGGGGAAACAGGGGGCAACCCCTACGAGCAGTACTTC

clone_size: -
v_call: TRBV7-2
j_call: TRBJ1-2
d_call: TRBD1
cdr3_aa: CASSSQGARYGYTF
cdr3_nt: TGTGCCAGCAGCTCACAGGGGGCCCGGTATGGCTACACCTTC

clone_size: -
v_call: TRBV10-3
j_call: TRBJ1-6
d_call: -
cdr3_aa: CAIGPGKESPLHF
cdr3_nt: TGTGCCATCGGCCCAGGGAAAGAGTCACCCCTCCACTTT

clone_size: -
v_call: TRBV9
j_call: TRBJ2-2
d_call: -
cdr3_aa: CASRDPGVATGELFF
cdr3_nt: TGTGCCAGCAGAGATCCAGGGGTTGCGACCGGGGAGCTGTTTTTT

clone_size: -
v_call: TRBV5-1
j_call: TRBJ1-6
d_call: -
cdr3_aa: CASSLAFIASPLHF
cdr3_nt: TGCGCCAGCAGCTTGGCTTTCATAGCTTCACCCCTCCACTTT

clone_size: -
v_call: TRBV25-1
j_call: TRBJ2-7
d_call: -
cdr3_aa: CASSDPAGTRYEQYF
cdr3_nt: TGTGCCAGCAGTGATCCAGCCGGGACGCGCTACGAGCAGTACTTC

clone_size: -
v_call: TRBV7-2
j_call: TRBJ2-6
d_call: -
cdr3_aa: CASSHNWGSGANVLTF
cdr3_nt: TGTGCCAGCAGCCACAACTGGGGTAGTGGGGCCAACGTCCTGACTTTC

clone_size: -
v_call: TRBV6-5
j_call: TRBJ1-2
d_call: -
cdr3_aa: CASSYRAAWGYTF
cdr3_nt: TGTGCCAGCAGTTACCGGGCAGCATGGGGCTACACCTTC

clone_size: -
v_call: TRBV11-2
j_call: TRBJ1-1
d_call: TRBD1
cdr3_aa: CASSSKIQGARAGTEAFF
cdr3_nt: TGTGCCAGCAGCTCGAAAATACAGGGGGCAAGGGCTGGCACTGAAGCTTTCTTT

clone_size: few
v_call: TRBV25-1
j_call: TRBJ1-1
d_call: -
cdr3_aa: CASSEYRDHTEAFF
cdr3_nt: TGTGCCAGCAGTGAATATCGGGATCACACTGAAGCTTTCTTT

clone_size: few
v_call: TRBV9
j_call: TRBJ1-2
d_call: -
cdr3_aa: CASSSTANYGYTF
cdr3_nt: TGTGCCAGCAGCTCGACAGCTAACTATGGCTACACCTTC

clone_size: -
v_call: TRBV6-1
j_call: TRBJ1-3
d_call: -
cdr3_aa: CASSEREDSGNTIYF
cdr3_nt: TGTGCCAGCAGTGAAAGGGAGGACTCTGGAAACACCATATATTTT

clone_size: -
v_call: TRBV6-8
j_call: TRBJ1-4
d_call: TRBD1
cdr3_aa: CASSLGTGPSGNEKLFF
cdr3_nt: TGTGCCAGCAGTTTGGGGACAGGCCCAAGCGGTAATGAAAAACTGTTTTTT

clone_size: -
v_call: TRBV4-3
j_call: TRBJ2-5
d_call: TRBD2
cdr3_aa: CASSQVGAGGAETQYF
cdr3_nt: TGCGCCAGCAGCCAAGTGGGAGCGGGGGGGGCAGAGACCCAGTACTTC

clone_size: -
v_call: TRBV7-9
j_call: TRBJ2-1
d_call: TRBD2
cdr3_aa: CASSSSSGGTYNEQFF
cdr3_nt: TGTGCCAGCAGCTCCTCTAGCGGGGGGACCTACAATGAGCAGTTCTTC

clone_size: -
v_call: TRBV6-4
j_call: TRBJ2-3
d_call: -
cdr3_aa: CASSDSGGTDTQYF
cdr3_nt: TGTGCCAGCAGTGACTCGGGCGGCACAGATACGCAGTATTTT

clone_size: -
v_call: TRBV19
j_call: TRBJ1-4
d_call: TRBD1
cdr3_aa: CASSRDRVAAKLFF
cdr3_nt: TGTGCCAGTAGCAGGGACAGGGTGGCGGCAAAACTGTTTTTT

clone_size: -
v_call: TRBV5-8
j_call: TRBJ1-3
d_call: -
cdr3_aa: CASSLWVTGFSGNTIYF
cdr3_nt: TGTGCCAGCAGCTTGTGGGTGACAGGTTTCTCTGGAAACACCATATATTTT

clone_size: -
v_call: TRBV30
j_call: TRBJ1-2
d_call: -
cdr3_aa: CAWSDRSYGYTF
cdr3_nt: TGTGCCTGGAGTGACAGGTCCTATGGCTACACCTTC

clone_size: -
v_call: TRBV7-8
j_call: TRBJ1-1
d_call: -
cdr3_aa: CASSFPGSVNTEAFF
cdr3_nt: TGTGCCAGCAGCTTCCCAGGGTCCGTAAACACTGAAGCTTTCTTT

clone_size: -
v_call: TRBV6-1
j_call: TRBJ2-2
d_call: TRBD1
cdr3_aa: CASSERPGQGVRSAGELFF
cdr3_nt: TGTGCCAGCAGTGAAAGGCCGGGACAGGGGGTGCGGAGCGCCGGGGAGCTGTTTTTT

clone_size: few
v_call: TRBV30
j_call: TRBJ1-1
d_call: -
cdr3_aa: CAWSVIQGVTEAFF
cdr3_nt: TGTGCCTGGAGTGTAATACAGGGTGTGACTGAAGCTTTCTTT

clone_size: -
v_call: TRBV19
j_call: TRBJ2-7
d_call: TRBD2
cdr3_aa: CATGTSRGGEQYF
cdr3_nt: TGTGCCACGGGGACTAGCAGAGGGGGCGAGCAGTACTTC

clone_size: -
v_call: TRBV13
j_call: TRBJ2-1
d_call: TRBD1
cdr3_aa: CASSSTGTGDTEQFF
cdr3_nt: TGTGCCAGCAGCTCAACCGGGACAGGGGACACTGAGCAGTTCTTC

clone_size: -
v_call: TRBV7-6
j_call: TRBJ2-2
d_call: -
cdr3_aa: CASSLAGISGELFF
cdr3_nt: TGTGCCAGCAGCTTAGCAGGGATCTCCGGGGAGCTGTTTTTT

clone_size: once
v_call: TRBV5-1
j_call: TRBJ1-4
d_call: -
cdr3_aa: CASSPRGQAQNEKLFF
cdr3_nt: TGCGCCAGCAGCCCCCGGGGGCAGGCTCAAAATGAAAAACTGTTTTTT

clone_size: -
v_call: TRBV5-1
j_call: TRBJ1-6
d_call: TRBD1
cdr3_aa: CASSPGTGGSAPLHF
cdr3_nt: TGCGCCAGCAGCCCAGGGACAGGGGGCAGCGCACCCCTCCACTTT

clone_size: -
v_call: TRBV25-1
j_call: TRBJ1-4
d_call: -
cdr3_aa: CASSGSHLNEKLFF
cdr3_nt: TGTGCCAGCAGTGGTTCACACCTTAATGAAAAACTGTTTTTT

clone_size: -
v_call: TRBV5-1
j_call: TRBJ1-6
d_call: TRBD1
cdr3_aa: CASSFGTDNSPLHF
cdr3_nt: TGCGCCAGCAGCTTCGGGACAGATAATTCACCCCTCCACTTT

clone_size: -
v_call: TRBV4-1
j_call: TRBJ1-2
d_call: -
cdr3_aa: CASSQDRSQGYYGYTF
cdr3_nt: TGCGCCAGCAGCCAAGATCGTAGCCAGGGTTACTATGGCTACACCTTC

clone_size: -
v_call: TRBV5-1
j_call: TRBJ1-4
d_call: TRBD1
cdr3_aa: CASSLGQGNEKLFF
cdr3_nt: TGCGCCAGCAGCTTGGGACAGGGAAATGAAAAACTGTTTTTT

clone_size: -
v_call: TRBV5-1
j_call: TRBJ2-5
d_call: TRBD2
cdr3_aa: CASSLDGTSRETQYF
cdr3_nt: TGCGCCAGCAGCTTGGATGGGACTAGTAGGGAGACCCAGTACTTC

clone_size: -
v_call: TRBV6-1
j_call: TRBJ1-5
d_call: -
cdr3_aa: CASGTVANQPQHF
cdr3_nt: TGTGCCAGCGGGACGGTGGCGAATCAGCCCCAGCATTTT

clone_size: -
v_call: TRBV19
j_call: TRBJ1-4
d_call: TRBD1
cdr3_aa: CASSDRATNEKLFF
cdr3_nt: TGTGCCAGTAGTGACAGGGCAACTAATGAAAAACTGTTTTTT

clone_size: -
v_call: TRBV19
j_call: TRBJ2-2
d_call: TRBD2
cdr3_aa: CATRTSGYLTGELFF
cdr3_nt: TGTGCCACCCGGACTAGCGGGTACCTCACCGGGGAGCTGTTTTTT

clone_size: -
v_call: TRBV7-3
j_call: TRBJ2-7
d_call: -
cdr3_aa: CASSPDNYEQYF
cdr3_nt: TGTGCCAGCAGCCCGGACAACTACGAGCAGTACTTC

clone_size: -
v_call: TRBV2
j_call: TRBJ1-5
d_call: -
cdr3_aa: CASSWGIGGQPQHF
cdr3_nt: TGTGCCAGCAGCTGGGGTATAGGGGGTCAGCCCCAGCATTTT

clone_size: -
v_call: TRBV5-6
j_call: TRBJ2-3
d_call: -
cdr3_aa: CASSPHSSPQYF
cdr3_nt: TGTGCCAGCAGCCCACACAGCAGTCCGCAGTATTTT